This is a list of T cell receptor beta chains from one sample in a study of cytomegalovirus exposure and HLA in healthy donors. Sequencing was performed with immunoSEQ multiplex PCR; in TCRdb, only in-frame clones are kept and a portion is missing. The repertoire includes fewer than 110,000 clones, about four fifths of them detected once, and under 2% sits in the top ten. Input material: PBMCs. Receptor source: a woman between 35 and 50 years old in good health and CMV-seronegative. Each CDR3 is given with its conserved first and last residue. Each record gives: clone size, J gene, D gene, V gene, CDR3 protein, CDR3 DNA. A D gene is named only where the DNA matches it firmly. Expanded clones get a size class; other rows say once, few or many, or leave the size out.

>.|TRBJ2-7|TRBD2|TRBV11-2
CASSPGLAGSYEQYF
TGTGCCAGCAGCCCGGGACTAGCGGGCTCCTACGAGCAGTACTTC
>.|TRBJ2-3|TRBD2|TRBV29-1
CSVGRGEGTDTQYF
TGCAGCGTTGGACGGGGGGAGGGTACAGATACGCAGTATTTT
>.|TRBJ2-4|TRBD1|TRBV11-2
CASSSQGQSPTKNIQYF
TGTGCCAGCAGCTCCCAGGGACAGTCTCCGACCAAAAACATTCAGTACTTC
>.|TRBJ1-5|TRBD1|TRBV18
CASSPGQGDNQPQHF
TGTGCCAGCTCACCGGGACAGGGCGACAATCAGCCCCAGCATTTT
>.|TRBJ2-2|.|TRBV28
CASSLFDRSTGELFF
TGTGCCAGCAGTTTATTCGACAGATCCACCGGGGAGCTGTTTTTT
>.|TRBJ2-5|.|TRBV7-6
CASSLLLAAPETQYF
TGTGCCAGCAGCTTATTGCTAGCAGCCCCGGAGACCCAGTACTTC
>.|TRBJ2-2|.|TRBV7-9
CASRGSTGELFF
TGTGCCAGCCGGGGGAGCACCGGGGAGCTGTTTTTT
>.|TRBJ1-1|.|TRBV6-1
CASSETGWTEAFF
TGTGCCAGCAGTGAAACAGGGTGGACTGAAGCTTTCTTT
>.|TRBJ1-2|TRBD1|TRBV5-1
CASSSGGQDYGYTF
TGCGCCAGCAGCTCAGGGGGACAGGACTATGGCTACACCTTC
>.|TRBJ2-5|.|TRBV10-3
CAISGAVGGPQETQYF
TGTGCCATCAGTGGTGCGGTGGGGGGGCCCCAAGAGACCCAGTACTTC
>.|TRBJ2-7|.|TRBV19
CASSLNTDTEQYF
TGTGCCAGTAGTCTAAACACGGACACGGAGCAGTACTTC
>.|TRBJ1-3|.|TRBV7-9
CSSSPLIRGAGNTIYF
TGTTCCAGCAGCCCCCTCATAAGGGGTGCTGGAAACACCATATATTTT
>.|TRBJ2-5|TRBD2|TRBV2
CASSEPTSGGRETQYF
TGTGCCAGCAGCGAACCCACTAGCGGGGGGCGAGAGACCCAGTACTTC
>.|TRBJ1-5|TRBD1|TRBV28
CASSFSGQGGQPQHF
TGTGCCAGCAGTTTCTCCGGACAGGGTGGTCAGCCCCAGCATTTT
>.|TRBJ1-5|.|TRBV30
CAWSVGGNQPQHF
TGTGCCTGGAGTGTAGGGGGAAATCAGCCCCAGCATTTT
>.|TRBJ2-7|.|TRBV21-1
CASSEGLNVFSYEQYF
TGTGCCAGCAGCGAGGGATTGAACGTATTTTCCTACGAGCAGTACTTC
>.|TRBJ2-1|TRBD1|TRBV15
CATSSRGQGGNEQFF
TGTGCCACCAGCAGCCGGGGACAGGGGGGGAATGAGCAGTTCTTC
>.|TRBJ1-2|.|TRBV28
CASSNDRTNYGYTF
TGTGCCAGCAGTAACGACAGGACTAACTATGGCTACACCTTC
>.|TRBJ2-7|TRBD1|TRBV19
CASSIRPRDRGLLSSYGQYF
TGTGCCAGTAGTATTAGGCCCCGGGACAGGGGGCTGTTGAGCTCCTACGGGCAGTACTTC
>few|TRBJ2-7|.|TRBV6-5
CASSLYERTYEQYF
TGTGCCAGCAGTTTATACGAGAGGACCTACGAGCAGTACTTC
>.|TRBJ2-7|TRBD1|TRBV19
CASSYTGDSEQYF
TGTGCCAGTAGCTATACAGGGGATAGCGAGCAGTACTTC
>few|TRBJ1-5|.|TRBV5-5
CASSLGRGPNQPQHF
TGTGCCAGCAGCTTAGGAAGGGGCCCAAATCAGCCCCAGCATTTT
>few|TRBJ2-7|.|TRBV30
CAWSVPTVYEQYF
TGTGCCTGGAGTGTACCTACAGTCTACGAGCAGTACTTC
>.|TRBJ1-5|TRBD1|TRBV30
CAWGDRGGQPQHF
TGTGCCTGGGGGGACAGGGGAGGACAGCCCCAGCATTTT
>.|TRBJ1-5|.|TRBV7-9
CSSSLTGGQPQHF
TGTTCCAGCAGCTTAACCGGGGGTCAGCCCCAGCATTTT
>.|TRBJ2-1|TRBD1|TRBV11-2
CASSLQGTGNEQFF
TGTGCCAGCAGCCTACAGGGGACCGGCAATGAGCAGTTCTTC
>.|TRBJ2-1|TRBD2|TRBV28
CASSYPSAGGPEQFF
TGTGCCAGCAGTTACCCTTCGGCGGGAGGCCCTGAGCAGTTCTTC
>.|TRBJ2-7|TRBD2|TRBV28
CASISLRGVSGGGSYEQYF
TGTGCCAGCATTTCCCTTAGGGGTGTTAGCGGGGGGGGGTCCTACGAGCAGTACTTC
>once|TRBJ2-7|TRBD2|TRBV28
CASGGTSGAYEQYF
TGTGCCAGCGGTGGGACTAGCGGGGCCTACGAGCAGTACTTC
>.|TRBJ2-3|TRBD1|TRBV29-1
CSADGQGGNTDTQYF
TGCAGCGCCGACGGACAGGGGGGGAACACAGATACGCAGTATTTT
>once|TRBJ2-4|.|TRBV7-9
CSSSFWGEPKNIQYF
TGTTCCAGCAGCTTTTGGGGGGAGCCCAAAAACATTCAGTACTTC
>.|TRBJ2-1|TRBD2|TRBV28
CASSLGGLAGAHNEQFF
TGTGCCAGCAGTTTAGGGGGACTAGCGGGTGCACACAATGAGCAGTTCTTC
>.|TRBJ2-3|TRBD2|TRBV7-9
CSSSFERGLIGSTDTQYF
TGTTCCAGCAGTTTCGAGCGGGGACTCATAGGTAGCACAGATACGCAGTATTTT
>.|TRBJ1-6|TRBD1|TRBV6-5
CASSSGQVDNSPLHF
TGTGCCAGCAGCAGCGGACAGGTTGATAATTCACCCCTCCACTTT
>.|TRBJ2-5|.|TRBV25-1
CASSEDRETQYF
TGTGCCAGCAGTGAAGACAGGGAGACCCAGTACTTC
>.|TRBJ1-2|.|TRBV6-6
CAAAVRGNYGYTF
TGTGCCGCAGCCGTTAGGGGGAACTATGGCTACACCTTC
>once|TRBJ1-4|.|TRBV28
CASRTLQGSEKLFF
TGTGCCAGCAGGACTCTTCAGGGGTCGGAAAAACTGTTTTTT
>.|TRBJ1-4|TRBD1|TRBV27
CASSSRQGAAEKLFF
TGTGCCAGCAGTTCACGACAGGGAGCAGCTGAAAAACTGTTTTTT
>.|TRBJ2-5|TRBD2|TRBV6-5
CASSYSAGGPETQYF
TGTGCCAGCAGTTACTCTGCGGGGGGGCCCGAGACCCAGTACTTC
>.|TRBJ2-5|TRBD1|TRBV14
CASSLFSGQQETQYF
TGTGCCAGCAGCCTATTTTCGGGACAGCAAGAGACCCAGTACTTC
>.|TRBJ1-5|.|TRBV6-5
CANGGKEQPQHF
TGTGCCAATGGGGGGAAAGAACAGCCCCAGCATTTT
>few|TRBJ1-4|TRBD1|TRBV19
CASRDREATNEKLFF
TGTGCCAGCCGGGACAGGGAGGCAACTAATGAAAAACTGTTTTTT
>once|TRBJ2-1|TRBD1|TRBV7-2
CASSRGQGRNEQFF
TGTGCCAGCAGCCGCGGACAGGGAAGGAATGAGCAGTTCTTC
>.|TRBJ2-7|TRBD2|TRBV11-1
CASSATSGGSYEQYF
TGTGCCAGCAGCGCGACTAGCGGGGGTTCCTACGAGCAGTACTTC
>.|TRBJ1-1|.|TRBV10-1
CASREGVRVTEAFF
TGCGCCAGCAGAGAGGGAGTGCGGGTAACTGAAGCTTTCTTT
>.|TRBJ1-5|.|TRBV15
CATSYSVSNQPQHF
TGTGCCACCAGCTATTCTGTGAGCAATCAGCCCCAGCATTTT